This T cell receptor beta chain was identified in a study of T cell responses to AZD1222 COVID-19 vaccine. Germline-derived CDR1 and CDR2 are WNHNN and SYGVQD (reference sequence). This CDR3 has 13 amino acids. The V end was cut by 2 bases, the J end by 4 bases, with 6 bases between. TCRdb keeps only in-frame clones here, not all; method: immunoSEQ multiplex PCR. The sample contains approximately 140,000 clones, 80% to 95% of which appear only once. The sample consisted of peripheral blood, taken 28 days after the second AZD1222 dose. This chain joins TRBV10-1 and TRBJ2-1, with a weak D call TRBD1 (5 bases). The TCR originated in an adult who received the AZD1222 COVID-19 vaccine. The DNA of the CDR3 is TGCGCCAGCAGTGAGAACAGGTACAATGAGCAGTTCTTC. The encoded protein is CASSENRYNEQFF.